The 5 T cell receptor beta chains below all came from one sample that was sequenced in a study of blood T cell repertoires in COVID-19 (dated by TCRdb to 2018 to 2020). Library preparation used the immunoSEQ multiplex PCR assay. The source is immuneACCESS, and TCRdb retained only in-frame sequences with V and J called. Part of the clones is not carried over; for the studies checked, unresolved V genes explain less than half of this, and the remainder is unexplained. Within this sample are about 70,000 clones, with around 88% of them counted one time only. The ten top clones hold about 17% of the sample. Material for sequencing was peripheral blood. These receptor sequences come from a man aged 40-49 years with COVID-19, enrolled during active disease.

In this sample, this clone turned up once. The chain links TRBV7-2 to TRBJ1-5; TRBD1 matches at 7 bases. There are 13 residues in the CDR3. V shed 11 bases and J 1 base; nucleotides not matched to a gene: 5. Germline CDR1 is SGHTA and CDR2 is FQGNSA. This chain's CDR3 is CAGSRGSNQPQHF. DNA for the CDR3: TGTGCCGGGTCCAGGGGGAGCAATCAGCCCCAGCATTTT.

The chain joins TRBV19 to TRBJ2-5; D not resolved. CDR1 is LNHDA and CDR2 is SQIVND in the germline V gene (reference sequence). Trimming stripped 3 bases from V and 2 bases from J, with 4 bases between. This CDR3 comprises 12 residues. This CDR3 reads CASSMSQETQYF. The CDR3 region has the DNA TGTGCCAGTAGTATGTCTCAAGAGACCCAGTACTTC.

The chain employs TRBV28 and TRBJ1-1; TRBD1 is a possible D gene (6 bases). Germline CDR1 is MDHEN and CDR2 is SYDVKM. The germline V and J ends were trimmed by 5 bases and 4 bases, with 14 bases remaining between them. The CDR3 totals 14 residues. CDR3 nucleotide sequence: TGTGCCAGCAGTCCCACAGGGAGAATCACTGAAGCTTTCTTT. Translated: CASSPTGRITEAFF.

The chain uses TRBV5-1 and TRBJ1-1; perhaps TRBD1 as D (5 bases). The CDR3 runs 14 residues. V lost 0 bases and J 5 bases, leaving 11 bases between the germline ends. Looked up from germline, CDR1 is SGHRS and CDR2 is YFSETQ. CDR3 protein: CASSLVHGGTEAFF. The CDR3 DNA is TGCGCCAGCAGCTTGGTTCATGGGGGGACTGAAGCTTTCTTT.

The chain has TRBV23-1 and TRBJ1-5; perhaps TRBD1 as D (5 bases). TRBV23-1 qualifies as an ORF whose function is uncertain. V gave up 9 bases and J gave up 7 bases, with 19 bases separating them. The CDR3 covers 14 residues. CDR3: CARAPGQGQQPQHF. DNA for the CDR3: TGCGCCAGAGCTCCCGGGCAGGGTCAGCAGCCCCAGCATTTT.